This T cell receptor (beta chain) was recovered during a study of CD8 T cells in ankylosing spondylitis. Using quantitative 5'-RACE with molecular barcodes, the authors made TCR beta libraries. One entry per CDR3 protein, called by TCRdb with MiXCR from the 5' RACE reads. The sample carries tens of thousands of distinct CDR3 sequences, about 27% recorded once. The clonotype originates from a male donor with ankylosing spondylitis or in good health (not recorded which). The specimen was blood, either unsorted or a sorted T cell fraction (not recorded which).

CDR3 sequence (DNA): TGTGCCAGCAGTCTCATCAAGGAGACCCAGTACTTC. Protein: CASSLIKETQYF. The chain couples TRBV12-3 or TRBV12-4 to TRBJ2-5, with D hard to call. This CDR3 spans 12 amino acids. V gave up 5 bases and J gave up 5 bases, with 9 bases separating them.